The T cell receptor beta chain described here comes from a study of T cell repertoires in cytomegalovirus infection. Study overall: Peptides in the study included HLA-C-restricted and HLA-B-restricted CMV epitopes. Both CMV infection and a matching HLA type were indicated by public TCR beta signatures.

Trimming took 2 bases from V and 6 from J, leaving 12 bases between them. Germline CDR1 KGHDR, CDR2 SFDVKD. CDR3 length equals 14 residues. This clonotype turned up a few times. Its antigen is unknown. MiXCR, applied by TCRdb to the reads, yields one record per CDR3 protein. The sample has about 500,000 distinct CDR3 sequences; around a third are singletons. Study findings and constraints: The response measured ex vivo was dominated by TCR beta clonotypes (HLA-C-restricted and CMV-specific).

The chain combines TRBV24-1 with TRBJ2-5; maybe TRBD1 (6 bases). The sample was cultured PBMCs, taken from culture after CMV antigen stimulation. The clonotype comes from a human donor in good health (CMV status not recorded). Some clones in this sample may be carry-over from other donors' samples. CDR3 DNA: TGTGCCACCAGTGATTCTCAGGGGTGGAAGACCCAGTACTTC. This translates into CATSDSQGWKTQYF.